This T cell receptor (beta chain) stems from a study of T-cell reconstitution after alpha-beta-depleted transplantation in children. Findings of the study overall: Most T-cell counts and diversity one year after the transplant came from T cells that were newly produced.

This clonotype has at least ten counts. Its matching antigen is unknown. The TCRbeta library was prepared with unique molecular identifiers. TCRdb recomputed calls from the PCR reads with MiXCR, one row per CDR3 protein. The repertoire holds about 78,000 distinct CDR3 sequences, about 14% seen once, with around a quarter in the top ten. The TCR was taken from a male patient aged 2 to 10 who had a stem cell transplant for acute lymphoblastic leukemia, so the T cells may come from the graft donor. Sequenced here: PBMCs, mostly from graft donor cells, sampled 180 days after TCRalphabeta/CD19-depleted stem cell transplant.

The chain's CDR3 is CASSHSYEQYF. CDR3 coding DNA: TGTGCCAGCAGCCACTCCTACGAGCAGTACTTC. The J gene is TRBJ2-7, the V gene TRBV5-6; D is unclear. The germline V and J ends were trimmed by 4 bases and 0 bases, with 2 bases remaining between them. CDR1 SGHDT and CDR2 YYEEEE come from the germline V gene. The CDR3 loop spans 11 amino acids.